The text below deals with one T cell receptor (beta chain). Participants classified as exposed had met a COVID-19 case within 2 weeks before study entry. The data were taken from a study of blood T cell repertoires in COVID-19. Study at large: Some COVID-19 samples were acute and others convalescent; all came from the United States, Italy and Spain.

Germline CDR1 and CDR2: SGHTA and FQGNSA. This CDR3 contains 15 residues. V was clipped by 5 bases and J by 1 base, with 14 bases between them. TCRdb's copy holds only in-frame clones and misses some; the assay was immunoSEQ multiplex PCR. The sample yields over 350,000 clones, roughly nine tenths seen once. The rearrangement uses TRBV7-2 and TRBJ1-1; maybe TRBD1 (5 bases). The source of this sequence is a middle-aged woman who had been exposed to COVID-19. The sample taken for sequencing was PBMCs or T cells enriched from blood (not recorded which). CDR3 residues: CASSPYGGGNTEAFF. The DNA for the CDR3 is TGTGCCAGCAGCCCTTATGGGGGGGGGAACACTGAAGCTTTCTTT.